The rows below give T cell receptor beta chains drawn from one sample of a study of T cells after somatic rescue of genetic block. The assay was immunoSEQ multiplex PCR, and TCRdb's table has in-frame clones only and misses some. Of approximately 15,000 clones listed, roughly 70% are singletons. Sequencing was carried out using peripheral blood mononuclear cells (PBMCs). The receptors come from a man aged 18 to 35. Each CDR3 is given with its conserved first and last residue. The order of the fields is J gene, D gene, clone size, V gene, CDR3 protein, CDR3 DNA. The D gene is left open where the match is weak. Expanded clones get a size class; other rows say once, few or many, or leave the size out.

TRBJ1-4 - - TRBV5-5 CASSLASRFPEKLFF TGTGCCAGCAGCTTAGCCAGCAGGTTCCCTGAAAAACTGTTTTTT
TRBJ2-1 TRBD2 - TRBV18 CASCRIAGGYEQFF TGTGCCAGCTGCCGTATCGCGGGAGGGTATGAGCAGTTCTTC
TRBJ2-2 TRBD1 - TRBV10-3 CAIRGTGDTGELFF TGTGCCATCAGGGGGACAGGGGACACCGGGGAGCTGTTTTTT
TRBJ2-7 TRBD2 few TRBV18 CASSPPRGGSYEQYF TGTGCCAGCTCACCACCGCGCGGGGGCTCCTACGAGCAGTACTTC
TRBJ2-4 - - TRBV10-3 CAISDPPLAKNIQYF TGTGCCATCAGTGATCCCCCGCTAGCCAAAAACATTCAGTACTTC
TRBJ1-5 - - TRBV27 CASSPWDSNQPQHF TGTGCCAGCAGTCCGTGGGATAGCAATCAGCCCCAGCATTTT
TRBJ1-4 - - TRBV5-1 CASSLSQREGSEKLFF TGCGCCAGCAGCTTGTCTCAAAGGGAAGGGTCTGAAAAACTGTTTTTT
TRBJ1-5 TRBD1 - TRBV4-2 CASSQETAGGNQPQHF TGTGCCAGCAGCCAAGAAACTGCAGGGGGGAATCAGCCCCAGCATTTT
TRBJ2-7 TRBD1 - TRBV18 CASSPKMDRFYEQYF TGTGCCAGCTCACCGAAAATGGACAGGTTCTACGAGCAGTACTTC
TRBJ2-2 - - TRBV7-9 CASSLEGGRTGELFF TGTGCCAGCAGCTTAGAAGGGGGTCGCACCGGGGAGCTGTTTTTT
TRBJ2-4 - - TRBV18 CASSAITGAKNIQYF TGTGCCAGCTCAGCGATAACAGGTGCCAAAAACATTCAGTACTTC
TRBJ2-4 - once TRBV6-1 CASSQSILAKNIQYF TGTGCCAGCAGCCAGAGTATCTTAGCCAAAAACATTCAGTACTTC
TRBJ2-3 TRBD1 - TRBV28 CASSLYGQGISTDTQYF TGTGCCAGCAGTTTATACGGACAGGGGATTTCAACAGATACGCAGTATTTT
TRBJ2-5 - few TRBV30 CAWRDIDGVQETQYF TGTGCCTGGAGAGATATTGACGGGGTTCAAGAGACCCAGTACTTC
TRBJ2-7 - - TRBV2 CASSEGELYSYEQYF TGTGCCAGCAGTGAGGGAGAACTTTACTCCTACGAGCAGTACTTC
TRBJ2-3 - few TRBV7-9 CASSKSGTDTQYF TGTGCCAGCAGCAAGTCGGGCACAGATACGCAGTATTTT
TRBJ2-1 TRBD2 - TRBV27 CASILRGLAGDEQFF TGTGCCAGCATCCTTAGGGGACTAGCGGGAGATGAGCAGTTCTTC
TRBJ2-1 - - TRBV10-3 CAISGTATSYNEQFF TGTGCCATCAGTGGGACAGCTACCTCCTACAATGAGCAGTTCTTC
TRBJ2-3 - - TRBV18 CASSPRPGYTDTQYF TGTGCCAGCTCACCACGCCCAGGGTACACAGATACGCAGTATTTT
TRBJ2-2 - - TRBV28 CASSLLGRISGELFF TGTGCCAGCAGTTTACTCGGCAGAATCTCCGGGGAGCTGTTTTTT
TRBJ2-7 - - TRBV27 CASGPGLQYF TGTGCCAGCGGTCCCGGGCTTCAGTACTTC
TRBJ2-5 - - TRBV9 CASSVGGPHSPNGGTQYF TGTGCCAGCAGCGTAGGGGGCCCACATAGCCCAAACGGGGGGACCCAGTACTTC
TRBJ2-3 TRBD2 medium-sized TRBV9 CASSATTIAGGATDTQYF TGTGCCAGCAGCGCAACGACGATAGCGGGGGGGGCCACAGATACGCAGTATTTT
TRBJ2-7 - - TRBV30 CAWSLGAPSYEQYF TGTGCCTGGAGTCTAGGGGCCCCCTCCTACGAGCAGTACTTC
TRBJ2-5 - - TRBV5-1 CASSDPWGGRETQYF TGCGCCAGCAGCGACCCTTGGGGTGGGAGAGAGACCCAGTACTTC
TRBJ1-2 TRBD1 - TRBV10-3 CAISEPQGASYGYTF TGTGCCATCAGTGAGCCACAGGGGGCTTCGTATGGCTACACCTTC